This T cell receptor (beta chain) was identified during a study of blood T cells in healthy people across ages. This CDR3 comprises 16 residues. V was pared by 7 bases and J by 3 bases, with 22 bases between. The germline V gene encodes CDR1 DFQATT and CDR2 SNEGSKA (reference sequence). The sample holds many counts of this clonotype. Antigen unknown. Roughly 10 milliliters of peripheral blood were drawn from each donor into EDTA-treated tubes. Broader study findings: TCR beta diversity per million T cells fell roughly linearly with age. Higher diversity and more naive CD4+ cells were features of long-lived donors, compared to aged donors.

With a J-beta primer mix and a sample-barcoded 5' primer, a second PCR ran roughly 6 to 12 cycles. In TCRdb, the 5' RACE reads were re-called with MiXCR into one record per CDR3 protein. This table has some 900,000 distinct CDR3 sequences, 29% appearing once. This clonotype was sampled from a woman of 80 years or more in good health. The specimen sequenced was blood. The chain combines TRBV20-1 with TRBJ1-5; tentatively, D is TRBD1 (6 bases). The CDR3: CSVLQGSAVLNQPQHF. In DNA, the CDR3 is TGCAGTGTTTTACAGGGTTCAGCGGTTCTCAATCAGCCCCAGCATTTT.